This T cell receptor (beta chain) was found in a study of blood T cells in healthy people across ages. Per the germline V gene, CDR1 is LGHDT and CDR2 is YNNKEL (reference sequence). Trimming shortened V by 6 bases and J by 7 bases, and 12 bases separated the two germline ends. There are 12 residues in the CDR3. PCR was performed a second time for roughly 7 to 12 cycles using a sample-barcoded 5' primer and a J-beta primer mix. A template-switch adaptor with 12 random nucleotides tagged each cDNA molecule. A minimum of 3 million CDR3-containing paired-end reads was obtained for each sample. MiXCR was run by TCRdb on the 5' RACE reads, yielding one entry per CDR3 protein. In the table there are over a million distinct CDR3 sequences, around 42% of which are singletons.

This rearrangement joins TRBV3-1 to TRBJ2-5; D is ambiguous. This TCR derives from a woman between 18 and 29 years old in good health. Specimen: blood. The DNA of the CDR3 is TGTGCCAGCAGGGGCTCCTTGGGGACCCAGTACTTC. This encodes CASRGSLGTQYF.